The rows below give T cell receptor beta chains drawn from one sample of a study of brain T cells in children with intractable seizures. Clones were read by immunoSEQ multiplex PCR, and TCRdb kept only the in-frame ones, dropping some. The data show tens of thousands of clones, approximately 94% seen once. The sequences come from peripheral blood, collected at surgery. Every receptor here comes from a boy under two years old with tuberous sclerosis and intractable seizures. Each CDR3 is given with its conserved first and last residue. A D gene is named only where the DNA matches it firmly. Clone size is stated in some rows and not others, as once, few, many or a class when expanded.

TRBV3-1/TRBV3-2,TRBJ2-1,TRBD2,.,TGTGCCAGCAGCCATACGAGCGGGGGGGACAATGAGCAGTTCTTC,CASSHTSGGDNEQFF
TRBV1,TRBJ1-2,.,.,TGCACCAGCAGCCAAGGCCAGGGGGCGCAGCACTATGGCTACACCTTC,CTSSQGQGAQHYGYTF
TRBV19,TRBJ1-2,.,.,TGTGCCAGTTCTATCCCGGGGCCCCGCTATGGCTACACCTTC,CASSIPGPRYGYTF
TRBV9,TRBJ1-6,.,.,TGTGCCAGCAGCGTAGCTGGGGGTTCGACACCCCTCCACTTT,CASSVAGGSTPLHF
TRBV30,TRBJ1-2,.,.,TGTGCCTGGAGTGCCAGAAACTATGGCTACACCTTC,CAWSARNYGYTF
TRBV6-5,TRBJ2-7,TRBD2,.,TGTGCCAGCTTGCCGGGACTAGTCCTCCACGAGCAGTACTTC,CASLPGLVLHEQYF
TRBV4-1,TRBJ2-5,.,.,TGCGCCAGCAGCCGCCTGATGACACCCCTCAAAGAGACCCAGTACTTC,CASSRLMTPLKETQYF
TRBV7-9,TRBJ2-3,.,.,TGTGCCAGCAGCTTAGGGAAGACAGATACGCAGTATTTT,CASSLGKTDTQYF
TRBV3-1/TRBV3-2,TRBJ1-2,.,.,TGTGCCAGCAGCCAAGACGGCAGCCCTGGTGGCTACACCTTC,CASSQDGSPGGYTF
TRBV30,TRBJ1-3,.,.,TGTGCCTGGAGCTACAGGTTCTCTGGAAACACCATATATTTT,CAWSYRFSGNTIYF
TRBV12-3/TRBV12-4,TRBJ2-7,.,.,TGTGCCAGCAGCAACCATGGACAGCACGAGCAGTACTTC,CASSNHGQHEQYF
TRBV18,TRBJ2-6,.,.,TGTGCCAGCTCACCGCTCGAATTCCCCCTCTCTGGGGCCAACGTCCTGACTTTC,CASSPLEFPLSGANVLTF
TRBV28,TRBJ1-3,TRBD1,.,TGTACCAGCAGTCGAAGGACAGGGACGGGGGGAAACACCATATATTTT,CTSSRRTGTGGNTIYF
TRBV4-2,TRBJ2-7,.,few,TGTGCCAGCAGCCAAGAGGAAAAAAGGTCCTACGAGCAGTACTTC,CASSQEEKRSYEQYF
TRBV10-3,TRBJ2-2,.,.,TGTGCCATCAGTGAAGGCGGCGGGGAGCTGTTTTTT,CAISEGGGELFF
TRBV10-3,TRBJ1-1,.,.,TGTGCCATCAGTGACTCGTACACTGAAGCTTTCTTT,CAISDSYTEAFF
TRBV4-1,TRBJ2-1,.,.,TGCGCCAGCAGCCCGGACTACTACAATGAGCAGTTCTTC,CASSPDYYNEQFF
TRBV18,TRBJ1-1,TRBD1,.,TGTGCCAGCCAAGAGGGACAGTACACTGAAGCTTTCTTT,CASQEGQYTEAFF
TRBV27,TRBJ2-1,TRBD2,.,TGTGCCAGCAGTATCCCTAGCGGGGGGTACAATGAGCAGTTCTTC,CASSIPSGGYNEQFF
TRBV5-8,TRBJ2-7,.,.,TGTGCCAGCAGCCTAAACAGGGCTTACGAGCAGTACTTC,CASSLNRAYEQYF
TRBV5-1,TRBJ2-5,.,.,TGCGCCAGCAGCTTCGGAGGGTTAGACGAGACCCAGTACTTC,CASSFGGLDETQYF
TRBV3-1/TRBV3-2,TRBJ1-5,TRBD1,.,TGTGCCAGCAGCGGGGGACAGGGGGCGGATGATCAGCCCCAGCATTTT,CASSGGQGADDQPQHF
TRBV7-2,TRBJ1-2,.,.,TGTGCCAGCAGCTTAGAGGTAGATCTCAACTATGGCTACACCTTC,CASSLEVDLNYGYTF
TRBV6-5,TRBJ1-1,TRBD1,.,TGTGCCAGCAAAATTGGACAGGGGGCCGAAGCTTTCTTT,CASKIGQGAEAFF